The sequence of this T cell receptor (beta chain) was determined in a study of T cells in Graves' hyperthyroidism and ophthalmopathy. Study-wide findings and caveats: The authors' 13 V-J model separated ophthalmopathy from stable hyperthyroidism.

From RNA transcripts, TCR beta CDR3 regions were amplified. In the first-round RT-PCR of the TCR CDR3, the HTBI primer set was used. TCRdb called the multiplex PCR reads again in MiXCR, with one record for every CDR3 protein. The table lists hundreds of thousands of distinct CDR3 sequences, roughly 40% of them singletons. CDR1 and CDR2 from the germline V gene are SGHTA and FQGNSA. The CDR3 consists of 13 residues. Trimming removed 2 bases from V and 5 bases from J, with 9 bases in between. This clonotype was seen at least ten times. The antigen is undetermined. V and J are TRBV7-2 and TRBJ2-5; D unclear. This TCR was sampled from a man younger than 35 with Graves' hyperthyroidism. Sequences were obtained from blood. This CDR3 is CASSLSPRETQYF. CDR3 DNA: TGTGCCAGCAGCTTATCCCCAAGGGAGACCCAGTACTTC.